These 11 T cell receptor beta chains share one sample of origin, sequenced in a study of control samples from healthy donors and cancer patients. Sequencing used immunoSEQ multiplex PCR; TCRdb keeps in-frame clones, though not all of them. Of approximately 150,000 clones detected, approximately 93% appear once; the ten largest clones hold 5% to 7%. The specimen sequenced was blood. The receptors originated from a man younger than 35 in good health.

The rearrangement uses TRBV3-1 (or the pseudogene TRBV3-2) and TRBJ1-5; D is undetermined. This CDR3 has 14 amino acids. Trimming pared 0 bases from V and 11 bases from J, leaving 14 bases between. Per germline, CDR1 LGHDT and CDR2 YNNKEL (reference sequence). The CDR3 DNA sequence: TGTGCCAGCAGCCAAGAAACAGACACTGGAGCCCAGCATTTT. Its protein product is CASSQETDTGAQHF.

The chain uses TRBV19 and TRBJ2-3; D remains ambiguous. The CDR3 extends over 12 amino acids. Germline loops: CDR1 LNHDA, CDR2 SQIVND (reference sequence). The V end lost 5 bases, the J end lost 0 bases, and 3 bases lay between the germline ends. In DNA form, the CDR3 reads TGTGCCAGTAGTTGGAGCACAGATACGCAGTATTTT. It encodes CASSWSTDTQYF.

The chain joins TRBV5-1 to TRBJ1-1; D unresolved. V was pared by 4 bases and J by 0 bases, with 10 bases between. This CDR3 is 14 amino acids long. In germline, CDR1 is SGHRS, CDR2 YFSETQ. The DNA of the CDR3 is TGCGCCAGCAGCCCTGACACCTTGAACACTGAAGCTTTCTTT. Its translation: CASSPDTLNTEAFF.

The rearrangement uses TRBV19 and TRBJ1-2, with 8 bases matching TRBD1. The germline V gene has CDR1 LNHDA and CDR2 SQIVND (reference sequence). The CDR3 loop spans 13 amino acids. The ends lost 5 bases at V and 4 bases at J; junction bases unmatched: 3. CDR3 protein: CASSGQGSYGYTF. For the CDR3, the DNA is TGTGCCAGTAGTGGACAGGGTAGCTATGGCTACACCTTC.

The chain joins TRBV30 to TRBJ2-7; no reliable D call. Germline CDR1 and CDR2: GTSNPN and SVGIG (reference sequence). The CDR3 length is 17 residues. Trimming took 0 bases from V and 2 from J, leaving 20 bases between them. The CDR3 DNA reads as TGTGCCTGGAGTGTCTTAAGTGCGTCGACTTACCCCTACGAGCAGTACTTC. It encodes CAWSVLSASTYPYEQYF.

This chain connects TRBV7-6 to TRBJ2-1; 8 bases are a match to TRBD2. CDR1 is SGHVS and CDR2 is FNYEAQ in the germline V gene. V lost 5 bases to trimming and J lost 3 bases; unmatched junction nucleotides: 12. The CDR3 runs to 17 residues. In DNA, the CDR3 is TGTGCCAGCAGCCCACGGGGGGGCGGGAGTCACTACAATGAGCAGTTCTTC. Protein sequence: CASSPRGGGSHYNEQFF.

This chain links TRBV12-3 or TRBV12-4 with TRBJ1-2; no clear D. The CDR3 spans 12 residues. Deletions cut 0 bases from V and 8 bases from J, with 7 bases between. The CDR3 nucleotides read TGTGCCAGCAGTTTAGCAGGTGAGGGCTACACCTTC. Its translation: CASSLAGEGYTF.

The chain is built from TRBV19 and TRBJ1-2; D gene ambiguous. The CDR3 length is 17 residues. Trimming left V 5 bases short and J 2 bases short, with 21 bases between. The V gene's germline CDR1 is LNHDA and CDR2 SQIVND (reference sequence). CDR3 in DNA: TGTGCCAGTAGTGGACCCCTAAACAAGTTGAGGAACTATGGCTACACCTTC. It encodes CASSGPLNKLRNYGYTF.

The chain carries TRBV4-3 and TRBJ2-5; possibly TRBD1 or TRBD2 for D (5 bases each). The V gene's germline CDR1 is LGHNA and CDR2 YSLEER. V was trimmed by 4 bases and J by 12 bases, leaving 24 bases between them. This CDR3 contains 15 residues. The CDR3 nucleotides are TGCGCCAGCAGCCCGCGACTCGGCCCTGGGGGAATTAAGTACTTC. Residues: CASSPRLGPGGIKYF.

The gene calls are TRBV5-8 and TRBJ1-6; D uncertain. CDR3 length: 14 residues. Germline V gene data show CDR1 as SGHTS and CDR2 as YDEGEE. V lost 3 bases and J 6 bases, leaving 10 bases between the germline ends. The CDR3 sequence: CASSWNPSNSPLHF. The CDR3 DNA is TGTGCCAGCAGCTGGAACCCTAGTAATTCACCCCTCCACTTT.

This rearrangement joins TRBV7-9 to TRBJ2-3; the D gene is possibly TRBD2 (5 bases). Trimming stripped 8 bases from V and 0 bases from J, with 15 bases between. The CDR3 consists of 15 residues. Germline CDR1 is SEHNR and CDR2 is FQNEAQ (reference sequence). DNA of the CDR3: TGTGCCAGCCGGGTCTTCCCGGGGAGCACAGATACGCAGTATTTT. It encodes CASRVFPGSTDTQYF.